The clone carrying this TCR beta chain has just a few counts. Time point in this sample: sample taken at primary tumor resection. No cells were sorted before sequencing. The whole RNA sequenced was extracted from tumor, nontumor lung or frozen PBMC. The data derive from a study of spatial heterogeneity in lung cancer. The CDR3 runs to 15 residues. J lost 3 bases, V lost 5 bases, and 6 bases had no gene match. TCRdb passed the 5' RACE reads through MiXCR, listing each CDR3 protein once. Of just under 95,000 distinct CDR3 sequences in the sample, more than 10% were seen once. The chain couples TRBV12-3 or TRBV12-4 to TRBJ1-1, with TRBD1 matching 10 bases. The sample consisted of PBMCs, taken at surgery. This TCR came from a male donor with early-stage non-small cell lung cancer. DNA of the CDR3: TGTGCCAGCAGTCCAATCGACAGGGGGCACACTGAAGCTTTCTTT. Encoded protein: CASSPIDRGHTEAFF.